The rows below give T cell receptor beta chains drawn from one sample of a study of blood T cell repertoires in COVID-19. The data were produced by immunoSEQ multiplex PCR, yet TCRdb's version contains in-frame clones alone and is incomplete. The table includes about 55,000 clones, 75% to 90% detected once. Sequenced material: peripheral blood. These receptors were taken from a human donor in a cohort sampled during active COVID-19. Both conserved end residues are part of each CDR3.

TRBV6-1	TRBJ1-3	CASSEAIGRTGRENTIYF
TRBV7-9	TRBJ2-7	CASSAGQGIHEQYF
TRBV4-1	TRBJ2-1	CASSPRTGGLGEQFF
TRBV4-1	TRBJ2-3	CASSPTLAARTDTQYF
TRBV28	TRBJ1-1	CASYKNTEAFF
TRBV11-2	TRBJ2-3	CASRWLAGGSTDTQYF
TRBV3-1/TRBV3-2	TRBJ2-4	CASSQRSVDIQYF
TRBV6-6	TRBJ2-7	CASSPSGGRNYEQYF
TRBV6-5	TRBJ2-7	CASRKPQGNEQYF
TRBV6-6	TRBJ2-7	CASSLSTPGGFYEQYF
TRBV11-2	TRBJ1-1	CASSPPGRTEAFF
TRBV4-1	TRBJ1-4	CASSPPATNEKLFF
TRBV12-1	TRBJ1-5	CASSFGLSNQPQHF
TRBV5-1	TRBJ1-1	CASSLGTGNTEAFF
TRBV19	TRBJ2-3	CASSGQGDGDTQYF
TRBV13	TRBJ2-5	CASSRTRSGRVHF
TRBV10-2	TRBJ2-7	CASRQGALPPLDEQYF
TRBV30	TRBJ1-3	CAWSYRGLRGNTIYF
TRBV28	TRBJ1-4	CASSPGQGLGKLFF
TRBV30	TRBJ1-2	CAWRKGRGYTF
TRBV11-2	TRBJ2-2	CASSIGTSKAGELFF
TRBV2	TRBJ1-1	CASKRQGQDTEAFF
TRBV7-9	TRBJ2-7	CASSPLRADAYEQYF
TRBV7-2	TRBJ1-2	CASSVDRGPNTF